This record covers a single TCR beta chain. The entry originates in a study of T cell changes during pregnancy in multiple sclerosis. CDR1 is SQVTM and CDR2 is ANQGSEA in the germline V gene. The CDR3 loop spans 14 amino acids. V lost 6 bases and J lost 1, with 12 bases in between. Produced via immunoSEQ multiplex PCR; TCRdb's table is partial and in-frame only. In the table there are approximately 130,000 clones, about 95% of which are singletons. The source is a female donor with multiple sclerosis, enrolled in a pregnancy study. The specimen was peripheral blood, collected after pregnancy. The chain employs TRBV29-1 and TRBJ2-2; D perhaps matches TRBD1 (5 bases). CDR3: CSVSGMVNTGELFF. CDR3 DNA sequence: TGCAGCGTCTCAGGGATGGTGAACACCGGGGAGCTGTTTTTT.